This T cell receptor (beta chain) comes out of a study of vaccination effects on CD4 cells after COVID-19. About the study: From a couple of convalescent patients, samples were taken 16 days and one week before vaccination. Study outcomes and limitations: There were few convalescent patients in the study and no early post-infection timepoints.

Sequencing followed a ViraFEST assay step that expanded antigen-specific CD4+ T cells with viral peptide pools. It was after around eleven days of culture that CD4+ T cells were isolated. PCR showed that the person got SARS-CoV-2 infection at some point between March and December 2020. Every well housed around 2.1 million PBMC, which grew in culture alongside around 11 IU/ml IL-2 and 10 ug/ml peptides. Only in-frame clones appear in the TCRdb table, and some are missing; sequencing was by immunoSEQ multiplex PCR. The repertoire holds under 25,000 clones, with around four fifths as singletons. On this clone itself: Its specificity is not known.

The V end lost 5 bases, the J end lost 4 bases, and 15 bases lay between the germline ends. Germline V lookup: CDR1 SGHNT, CDR2 YENEEA. There are 15 residues in the CDR3. The J gene is TRBJ2-1, the V gene TRBV11-3, with a weak D call TRBD2 (5 bases). This material consisted of CD4+ T cells from PBMCs cultured with SARS-CoV-2 spike peptides, taken before COVID-19 vaccination. This TCR derives from a human donor who had a prior SARS-CoV-2 infection. The CDR3 DNA is TGTGCCAGCAGCCCCCGGACTGACACGTACAATGAGCAGTTCTTC. It codes for CASSPRTDTYNEQFF. Variable domain in full (rest from reference TRBV11-3 and TRBJ2-1): EAGVVQSPRYKIIEKKQPVAFWCNPISGHNTLYWYLQNLGQGPELLIRYENEEAVDDSQLPKDRFSAERLKGVDSTLKIQPAELGDSAVYLCASSPRTDTYNEQFFGPGTRLTVL.